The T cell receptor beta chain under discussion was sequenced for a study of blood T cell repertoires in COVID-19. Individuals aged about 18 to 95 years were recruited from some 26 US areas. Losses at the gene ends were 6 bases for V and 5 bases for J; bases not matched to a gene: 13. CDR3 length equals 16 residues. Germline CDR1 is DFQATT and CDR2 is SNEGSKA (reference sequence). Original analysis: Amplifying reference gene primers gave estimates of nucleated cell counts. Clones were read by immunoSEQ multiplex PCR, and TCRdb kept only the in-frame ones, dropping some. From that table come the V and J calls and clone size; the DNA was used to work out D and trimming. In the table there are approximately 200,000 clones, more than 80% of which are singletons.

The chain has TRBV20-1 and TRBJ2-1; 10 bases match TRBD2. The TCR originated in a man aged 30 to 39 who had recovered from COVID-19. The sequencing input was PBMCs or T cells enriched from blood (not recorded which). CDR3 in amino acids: CSASTSGIIFDNEQFF. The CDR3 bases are TGCAGTGCGAGTACTAGCGGGATCATATTTGACAATGAGCAGTTCTTC.